This TCR beta chain appears in the sequencing data of a study of blood T cell repertoires in COVID-19. Study in general: COVID-19 samples collected from the United States, Italy and Spain covered acute and convalescent phases. Sources were T cells, B-cell-depleted T cells, or PBMCs; the material itself was cDNA or gDNA.

Per germline, CDR1 LGHDT and CDR2 YNNKEL (reference sequence). The CDR3 is made up of 17 amino acids. The germline V and J ends were trimmed by 4 bases and 0 bases, with 16 bases remaining between them. TCRdb's table, derived via immunoSEQ multiplex PCR, lists solely in-frame clones and lacks some. The repertoire holds about 85,000 clones, around 85% seen once, with approximately 5.9% in the top ten. The specimen was peripheral blood. The chain uses TRBV3-1 (or the pseudogene TRBV3-2) and TRBJ2-4; no clear D. This sequence originates from a man aged 55 to 70 with acute or convalescent COVID-19. The CDR3 spells CASSPGPLVAAKNIQYF. For the CDR3, the DNA is TGTGCCAGCAGCCCCGGCCCCCTAGTAGCAGCCAAAAACATTCAGTACTTC.